In its sample, the clone carrying this T cell receptor (beta chain) was seen a few times. Its antigen is unknown. This record belongs to a study of long-term antiretroviral therapy in people with HIV. The CDR3 is 15 residues long. Germline CDR1 PRHDT, CDR2 FYEKMQ (reference sequence). V dropped 2 bases and J dropped 4 bases, with 15 bases sitting between them. Findings and limits, study-wide: Whereas controls had wider CDR3 length ranges, HIV repertoires had narrower ones.

At survey level, the immunoSEQ assay was run in its v3.0 version. A target of about 35,000-55,000 T-cell genomes per sample was set for sequencing. Using immunoSEQ multiplex PCR, the repertoire was profiled, and TCRdb retains in-frame clones only, with some absent. Of 20,000 to 25,000 clones in the sample, 60% to 80% were seen once. The V call is TRBV13, the J call TRBJ2-7, with D possibly being TRBD1 (5 bases). This clonotype was obtained from a woman in her forties with HIV. Sample: unsorted PBMCs, taken around 21 months before starting antiretroviral therapy. The CDR3 protein is CASSLSTDPQYEQYF. Here the CDR3 DNA reads TGTGCCAGCAGCTTATCGACAGACCCGCAATACGAGCAGTACTTC. Drawing the rest from reference TRBV13 and TRBJ2-7, the complete variable domain is AAGVIQSPRHLIKEKRETATLKCYPIPRHDTVYWYQQGPGQDPQFLISFYEKMQSDKGSIPDRFSAQQFSDYHSELNMSSLELGDSALYFCASSLSTDPQYEQYFGPGTRLTVT.